The clone carrying this T cell receptor beta chain was detected once. This sample was included in a study of T cell changes during pregnancy in multiple sclerosis. Method: immunoSEQ multiplex PCR; TCRdb's copy keeps in-frame clones and lacks some. Of tens of thousands of clones listed, 90% to 95% are singletons. The CDR3 runs 15 residues. Germline-derived CDR1 and CDR2 are SGHTA and FQGNSA. Unmatched junction bases numbered 10, after V lost 5 bases and J lost 4 bases. Sequenced material: peripheral blood, taken in the third trimester of pregnancy. V gene TRBV7-2 combines with J gene TRBJ1-2; 7 bases agree with TRBD1. The receptor comes from a female donor with multiple sclerosis, enrolled in a pregnancy study. CDR3 coding DNA: TGTGCCAGCAGCACAGGACAGGCGTTGTTCTATGGCTACACCTTC. This translates into CASSTGQALFYGYTF.